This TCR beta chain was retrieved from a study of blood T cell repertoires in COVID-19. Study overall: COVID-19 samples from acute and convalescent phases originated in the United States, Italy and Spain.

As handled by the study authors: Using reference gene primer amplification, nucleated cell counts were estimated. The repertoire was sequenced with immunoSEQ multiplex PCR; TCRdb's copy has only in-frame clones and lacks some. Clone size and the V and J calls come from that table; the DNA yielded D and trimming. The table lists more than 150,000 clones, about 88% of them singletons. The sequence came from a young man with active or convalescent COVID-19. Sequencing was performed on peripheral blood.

The CDR3 bases are TGTGCCAGCATGGACCGACACGGGACTACGCTACCTCCGGACAATGAGCAGTTCTTC. Its protein is CASMDRHGTTLPPDNEQFF. The chain links TRBV5-6 to TRBJ2-1, with TRBD2 matching 7 bases. Germline loops: CDR1 SGHDT, CDR2 YYEEEE. The V and J ends lost 6 bases and 5 bases, in that order; junction bases with no gene match: 23. This CDR3 is 19 amino acids long.